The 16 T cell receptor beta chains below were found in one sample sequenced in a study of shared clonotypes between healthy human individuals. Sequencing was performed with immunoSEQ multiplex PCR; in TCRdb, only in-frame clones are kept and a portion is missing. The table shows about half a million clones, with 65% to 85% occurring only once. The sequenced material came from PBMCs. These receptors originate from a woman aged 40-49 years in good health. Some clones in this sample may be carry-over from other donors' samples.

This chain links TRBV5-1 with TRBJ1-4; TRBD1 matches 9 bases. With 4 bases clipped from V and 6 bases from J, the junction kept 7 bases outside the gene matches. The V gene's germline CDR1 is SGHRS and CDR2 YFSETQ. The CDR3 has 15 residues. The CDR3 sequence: CASSDPTGGDEKLFF. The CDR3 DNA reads TGCGCCAGCAGCGACCCCACAGGGGGCGATGAAAAACTGTTTTTT.

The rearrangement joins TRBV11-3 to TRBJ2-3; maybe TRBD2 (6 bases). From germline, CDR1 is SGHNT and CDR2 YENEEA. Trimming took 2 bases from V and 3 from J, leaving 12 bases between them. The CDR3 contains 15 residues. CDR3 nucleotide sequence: TGTGCCAGCAGCTTACTCGGGAGATCAACAGATACGCAGTATTTT. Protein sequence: CASSLLGRSTDTQYF.

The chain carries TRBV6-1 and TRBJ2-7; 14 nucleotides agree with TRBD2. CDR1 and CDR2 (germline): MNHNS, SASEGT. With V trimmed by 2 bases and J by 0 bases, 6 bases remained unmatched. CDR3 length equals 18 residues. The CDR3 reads CASSERTSGRYSSYEQYF. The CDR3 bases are TGTGCCAGCAGTGAAAGGACTAGCGGGAGGTACAGCTCCTACGAGCAGTACTTC.

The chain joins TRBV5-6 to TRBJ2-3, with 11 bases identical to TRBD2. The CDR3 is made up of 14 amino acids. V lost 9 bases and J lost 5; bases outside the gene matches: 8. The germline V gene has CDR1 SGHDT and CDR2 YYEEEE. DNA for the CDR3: TGTGCCACCTCCCCTAGCGGGGGGTTAGATACGCAGTATTTT. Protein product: CATSPSGGLDTQYF.

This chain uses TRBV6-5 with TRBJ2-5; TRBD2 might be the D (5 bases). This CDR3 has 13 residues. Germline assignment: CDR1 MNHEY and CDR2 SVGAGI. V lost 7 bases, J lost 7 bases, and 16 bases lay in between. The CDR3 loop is CASTSRGPGTQYF. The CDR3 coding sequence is TGTGCCAGCACATCTCGGGGTCCTGGGACCCAGTACTTC.

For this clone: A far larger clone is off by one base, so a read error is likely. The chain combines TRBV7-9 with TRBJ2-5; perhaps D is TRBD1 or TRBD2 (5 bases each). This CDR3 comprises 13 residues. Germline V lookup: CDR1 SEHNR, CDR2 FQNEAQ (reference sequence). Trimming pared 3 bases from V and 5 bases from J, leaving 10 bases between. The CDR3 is CASSLGPRETQYF. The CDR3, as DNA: TGTGCCAGCAGCTTGGGACCCCGGGAGACCCAGTACTTC.

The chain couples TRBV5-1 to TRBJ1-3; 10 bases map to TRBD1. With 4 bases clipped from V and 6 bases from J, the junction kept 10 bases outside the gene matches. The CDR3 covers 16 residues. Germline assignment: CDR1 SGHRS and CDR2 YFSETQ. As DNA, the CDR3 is TGCGCCAGCAGCCTTACTTCCGGGACAGGGGAAAACACCATATATTTT. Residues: CASSLTSGTGENTIYF.

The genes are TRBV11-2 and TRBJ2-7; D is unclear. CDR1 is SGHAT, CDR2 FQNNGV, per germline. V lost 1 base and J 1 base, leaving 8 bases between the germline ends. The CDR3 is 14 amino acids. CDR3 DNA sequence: TGTGCCAGCAGCTTAGCCCACGAATCCTACGAGCAGTACTTC. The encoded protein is CASSLAHESYEQYF.

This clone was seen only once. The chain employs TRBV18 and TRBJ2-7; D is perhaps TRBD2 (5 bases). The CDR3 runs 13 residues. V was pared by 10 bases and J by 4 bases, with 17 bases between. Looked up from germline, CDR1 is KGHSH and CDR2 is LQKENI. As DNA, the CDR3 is TGTGCCACCTCCTTGGGTGGGAGATACGAGCAGTACTTC. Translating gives CATSLGGRYEQYF.

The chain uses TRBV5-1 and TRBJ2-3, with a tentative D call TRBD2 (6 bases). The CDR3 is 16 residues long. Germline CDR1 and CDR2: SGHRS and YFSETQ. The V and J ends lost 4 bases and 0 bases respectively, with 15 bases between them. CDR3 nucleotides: TGCGCCAGCAGCCATAGATTAGGGACTAGCACAGATACGCAGTATTTT. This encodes CASSHRLGTSTDTQYF.

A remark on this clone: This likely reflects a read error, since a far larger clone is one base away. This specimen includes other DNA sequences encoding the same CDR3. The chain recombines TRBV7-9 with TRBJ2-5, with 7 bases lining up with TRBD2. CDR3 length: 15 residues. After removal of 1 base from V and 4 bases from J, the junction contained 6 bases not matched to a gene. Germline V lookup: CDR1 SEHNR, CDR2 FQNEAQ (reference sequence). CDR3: CASSLGLANRETQYF. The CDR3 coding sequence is TGTGCCAGCAGCTTAGGACTAGCAAATCGAGAGACCCAGTACTTC. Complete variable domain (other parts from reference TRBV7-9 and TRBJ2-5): DTGVSQNPRHKITKRGQNVTFRCDPISEHNRLYWYRQTLGQGPEFLTYFQNEAQLEKSRLLSDRFSAERPKGSFSTLEIQRTEQGDSAMYLCASSLGLANRETQYFGPGTRLLVL.

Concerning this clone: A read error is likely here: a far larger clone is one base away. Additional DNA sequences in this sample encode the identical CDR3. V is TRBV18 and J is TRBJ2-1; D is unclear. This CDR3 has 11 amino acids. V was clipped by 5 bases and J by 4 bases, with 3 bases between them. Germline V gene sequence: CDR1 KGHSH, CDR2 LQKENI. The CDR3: CASSTYNEQFF. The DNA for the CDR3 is TGTGCCAGCTCAACTTACAATGAGCAGTTCTTC.

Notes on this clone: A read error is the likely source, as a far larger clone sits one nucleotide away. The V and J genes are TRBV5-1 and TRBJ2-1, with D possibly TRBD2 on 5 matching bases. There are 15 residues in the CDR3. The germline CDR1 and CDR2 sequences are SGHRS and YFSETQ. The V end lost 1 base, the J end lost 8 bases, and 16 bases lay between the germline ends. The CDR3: CASSLRRAQMDEQFF. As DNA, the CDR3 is TGCGCCAGCAGCTTGAGGCGGGCCCAGATGGATGAGCAGTTCTTC.

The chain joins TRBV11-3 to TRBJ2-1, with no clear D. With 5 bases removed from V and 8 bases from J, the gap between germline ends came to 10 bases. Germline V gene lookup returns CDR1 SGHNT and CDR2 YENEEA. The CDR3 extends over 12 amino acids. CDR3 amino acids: CASSGNWDEQFF. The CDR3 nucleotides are TGTGCCAGCAGCGGTAACTGGGATGAGCAGTTCTTC.

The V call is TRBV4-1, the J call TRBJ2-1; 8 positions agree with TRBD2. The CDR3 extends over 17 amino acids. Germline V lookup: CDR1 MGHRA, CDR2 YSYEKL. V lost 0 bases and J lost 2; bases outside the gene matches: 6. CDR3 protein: CASSQDQAGVAYNEQFF. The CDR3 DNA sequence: TGCGCCAGCAGCCAAGATCAAGCGGGAGTGGCCTACAATGAGCAGTTCTTC.

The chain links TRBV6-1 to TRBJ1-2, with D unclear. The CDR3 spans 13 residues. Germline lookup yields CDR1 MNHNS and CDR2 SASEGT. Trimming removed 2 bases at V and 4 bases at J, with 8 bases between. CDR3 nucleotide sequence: TGTGCCAGCAGTGAATCGGTTTCCTATGGCTACACCTTC. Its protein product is CASSESVSYGYTF.